The next 14 T cell receptor beta chains were all read from a single sample in a study of OX40 agonist ivuxolimab in advanced cancers. The table came from immunoSEQ multiplex PCR; TCRdb's copy has only in-frame clones and leaves some out. The sample holds roughly 67,000 clones, around 93% seen once. The source was CD4+ or CD8+ T cells sorted from blood, collected in a trial of the OX40 agonist ivuxolimab. These receptors originate from an adult with an advanced solid tumor such as melanoma, head and neck, liver or kidney cancer.

The chain is built from TRBV9 and TRBJ1-1, with D unresolved. V lost 4 bases and J 2 bases, leaving 6 bases between the germline ends. In germline, CDR1 is SGDLS, CDR2 YYNGEE. The CDR3 has 12 residues. The CDR3 reads CASSSANTEAFF. The CDR3 DNA sequence: TGTGCCAGCAGCTCAGCAAACACTGAAGCTTTCTTT.

V is TRBV11-1 and J is TRBJ2-2, with TRBD1 matching over 7 bases. CDR1 SGHAT and CDR2 FQDESV come from the germline V gene (reference sequence). The V segment lost 3 bases and the J segment 7 bases; nucleotides outside the gene matches: 11. The CDR3 covers 16 residues. The CDR3 DNA is TGTGCCAGCAGCTTGGGACAGTTTTTGGGCAGCGGGGAGCTGTTTTTT. This codes for CASSLGQFLGSGELFF.

In this sample, this clone turned up once. The genes are TRBV29-1 and TRBJ2-7, with TRBD1 matching 7 bases. V shed 5 bases and J 3 bases; nucleotides not matched to a gene: 4. There are 12 residues in the CDR3. Germline CDR1 is SQVTM and CDR2 is ANQGSEA. CDR3 DNA: TGCAGCGTTCGGGACAGAATCTACGAGCAGTACTTC. Its protein product is CSVRDRIYEQYF.

The chain links TRBV4-1 to TRBJ2-7; D gene uncertain. The germline V gene encodes CDR1 MGHRA and CDR2 YSYEKL. The CDR3 is 13 amino acids. Trimming cost V 3 bases and J 2 bases, with 8 bases left between them. The CDR3 nucleotides are TGCGCCAGCAGCCAGAGTGACACCTACGAGCAGTACTTC. Its translation is CASSQSDTYEQYF.

This clone was detected a few times. The rearrangement uses TRBV4-1 and TRBJ1-5, with a weak D call TRBD1 (6 bases). With 0 bases removed from V and 6 bases from J, the gap between germline ends came to 12 bases. CDR3 length: 15 amino acids. CDR1 is MGHRA and CDR2 is YSYEKL in the germline V gene. Written as DNA, the CDR3 is TGCGCCAGCAGCCAAGATTCGGGGGGCGGTCAGCCCCAGCATTTT. This encodes CASSQDSGGGQPQHF.

As concerns this clone: Other DNA sequences in this specimen translate into the identical CDR3. V usage is TRBV9 and J usage is TRBJ2-3; D is uncertain. V lost 0 bases and J 0 bases, leaving 2 bases between the germline ends. This CDR3 spans 13 amino acids. Germline loops: CDR1 SGDLS, CDR2 YYNGEE. The CDR3 DNA is TGTGCCAGCAGCGTAGTTAGCACAGATACGCAGTATTTT. Translated, it gives CASSVVSTDTQYF. The full variable domain, rest sourced from reference TRBV9 and TRBJ2-3, is DSGVTQTPKHLITATGQRVTLRCSPRSGDLSVYWYQQSLDQGLQFLIQYYNGEERAKGNILERFSAQQFPDLHSELNLSSLELGDSALYFCASSVVSTDTQYFGPGTRLTVL.

The genes are TRBV2 and TRBJ2-3; 8 bases line up with TRBD2. Looked up from germline, CDR1 is SNHLY and CDR2 is FYNNEI. The CDR3 is made up of 15 amino acids. V was pared by 6 bases and J by 3 bases, with 8 bases of the junction left unmatched. The CDR3 DNA sequence: TGTGCCAGCAGAGCCGGGACTAGTACGACAGATACGCAGTATTTT. It translates to CASRAGTSTTDTQYF.

The V gene is TRBV7-2, the J gene TRBJ2-2; no reliable D call. V was pared by 0 bases and J by 6 bases, with 11 bases between. Germline V lookup: CDR1 SGHTA, CDR2 FQGNSA. This CDR3 has 15 amino acids. CDR3 nucleotide sequence: TGTGCCAGCAGCTTAGCGTCAGGTTCCCCCGGGGAGCTGTTTTTT. Translating it yields CASSLASGSPGELFF.

The J gene is TRBJ1-5, the V gene TRBV2; TRBD1 aligns across 8 bases. The trim removed 3 bases at V and 2 bases at J, leaving 9 bases unmatched. The CDR3 is 17 residues long. Germline CDR1 and CDR2: SNHLY and FYNNEI. Here the CDR3 reads CASSDGGRGHGNQPQHF. The CDR3 DNA reads TGTGCCAGCAGTGATGGTGGCAGGGGGCATGGCAATCAGCCCCAGCATTTT.

The genes are TRBV10-3 and TRBJ2-7; D not certain. V lost 8 bases, J lost 2 bases, and 13 bases lay in between. The CDR3 runs 13 residues. Germline CDR1 and CDR2: ENHRY and SYGVKD. CDR3 bases: TGTGCCATCCTAGAAGGGCAGACCTACGAGCAGTACTTC. Residues: CAILEGQTYEQYF.

This chain joins TRBV7-9 and TRBJ2-1; D possibly corresponds to TRBD1 (5 bases). Trimming shortened V by 4 bases and J by 5 bases, and 15 bases separated the two germline ends. Germline V gives CDR1 SEHNR, CDR2 FQNEAQ (reference sequence). The CDR3 consists of 15 residues. CDR3 loop: CASSSFSQGNNEQFF. The CDR3 DNA reads TGTGCCAGCAGCTCATTTTCGCAGGGCAACAATGAGCAGTTCTTC.

The chain links TRBV6-5 to TRBJ2-7, with 8 bases matching TRBD1. Germline V CDR1 and CDR2: MNHEY, SVGAGI. J lost 2 bases, V lost 7 bases, and 7 bases had no gene match. CDR3 length: 14 amino acids. The CDR3 protein is CASTYRGEAYEQYF. The DNA of the CDR3 is TGTGCCAGCACCTACAGGGGGGAAGCCTACGAGCAGTACTTC.

The chain has TRBV11-3 and TRBJ2-5; D ambiguous. Deletions cut 2 bases from V and 3 bases from J, with 7 bases between. Germline V CDR1 and CDR2: SGHNT, YENEEA. The CDR3 has 13 residues. Written as DNA, the CDR3 is TGTGCCAGCAGCTTAAGAAATGAAGAGACCCAGTACTTC. Protein product: CASSLRNEETQYF.

The J gene is TRBJ2-5, the V gene TRBV4-3; D ambiguous. This CDR3 has 14 amino acids. Germline loops: CDR1 LGHNA, CDR2 YSLEER. Deletions cut 2 bases from V and 5 bases from J, with 12 bases between. CDR3 nucleotide sequence: TGCGCCAGCAGCCAATTTTACGCTGGGGAGACCCAGTACTTC. Translated, it gives CASSQFYAGETQYF.